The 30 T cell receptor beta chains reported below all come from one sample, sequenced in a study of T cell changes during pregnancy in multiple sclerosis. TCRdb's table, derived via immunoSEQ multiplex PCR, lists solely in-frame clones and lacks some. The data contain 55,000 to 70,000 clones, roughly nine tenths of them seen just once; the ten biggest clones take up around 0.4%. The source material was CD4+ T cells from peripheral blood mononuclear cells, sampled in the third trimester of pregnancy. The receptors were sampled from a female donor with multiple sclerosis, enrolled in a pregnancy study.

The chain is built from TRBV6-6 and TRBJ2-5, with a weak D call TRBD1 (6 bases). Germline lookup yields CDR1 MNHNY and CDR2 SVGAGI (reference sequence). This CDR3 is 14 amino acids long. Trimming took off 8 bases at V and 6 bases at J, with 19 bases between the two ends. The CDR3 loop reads CASGTRGFEKTQYF. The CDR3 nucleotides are TGTGCCAGCGGCACGAGGGGGTTTGAAAAGACCCAGTACTTC.

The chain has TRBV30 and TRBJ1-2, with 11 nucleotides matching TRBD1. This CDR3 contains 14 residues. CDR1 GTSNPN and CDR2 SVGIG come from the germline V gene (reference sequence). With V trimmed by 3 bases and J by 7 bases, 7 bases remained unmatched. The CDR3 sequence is CAWRALGQGAGYTF. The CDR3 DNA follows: TGTGCCTGGAGAGCTCTTGGACAGGGGGCTGGCTACACCTTC.

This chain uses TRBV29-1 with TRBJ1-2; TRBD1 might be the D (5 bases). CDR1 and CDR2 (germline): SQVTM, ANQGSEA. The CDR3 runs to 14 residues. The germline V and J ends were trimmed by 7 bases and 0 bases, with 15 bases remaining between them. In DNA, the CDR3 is TGCAGCGCGAAGACAGCTAAAACTAACTATGGCTACACCTTC. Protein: CSAKTAKTNYGYTF.

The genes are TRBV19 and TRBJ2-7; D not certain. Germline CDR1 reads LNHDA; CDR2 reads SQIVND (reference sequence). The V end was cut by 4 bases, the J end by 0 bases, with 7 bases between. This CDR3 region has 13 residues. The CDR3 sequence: CASSTTVSYEQYF. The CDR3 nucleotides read TGTGCCAGTAGTACCACAGTCTCCTACGAGCAGTACTTC.

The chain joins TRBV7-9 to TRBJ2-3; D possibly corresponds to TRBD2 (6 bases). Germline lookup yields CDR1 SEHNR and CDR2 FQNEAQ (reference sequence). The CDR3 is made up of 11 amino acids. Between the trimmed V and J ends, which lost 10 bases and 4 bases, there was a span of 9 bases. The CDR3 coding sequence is TGTGCCATGGGCGGGGCAGATACGCAGTATTTT. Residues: CAMGGADTQYF.

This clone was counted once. The CDR3 loop is CASSPDRADEQFF. DNA for the CDR3: TGTGCCAGCTCACCAGACAGGGCCGATGAGCAGTTCTTC. The chain employs TRBV18 and TRBJ2-1, with 7 nucleotides matching TRBD1. CDR1 is KGHSH, CDR2 LQKENI, per germline. This CDR3 spans 13 amino acids. The V segment lost 2 bases and the J segment 8 bases; nucleotides outside the gene matches: 3.

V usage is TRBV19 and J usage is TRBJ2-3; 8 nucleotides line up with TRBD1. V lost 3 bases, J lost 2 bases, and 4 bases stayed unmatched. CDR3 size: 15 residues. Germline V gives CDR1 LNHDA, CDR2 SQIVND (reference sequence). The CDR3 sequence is CASSIWTGITDTQYF. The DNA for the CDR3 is TGTGCCAGTAGTATTTGGACAGGGATCACAGATACGCAGTATTTT.

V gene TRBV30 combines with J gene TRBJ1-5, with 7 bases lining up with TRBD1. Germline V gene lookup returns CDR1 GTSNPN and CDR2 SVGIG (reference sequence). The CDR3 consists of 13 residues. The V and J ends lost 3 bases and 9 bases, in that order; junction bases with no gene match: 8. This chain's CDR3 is CAWRGQSPGPQHF. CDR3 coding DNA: TGTGCCTGGAGGGGACAGTCTCCAGGGCCCCAGCATTTT.

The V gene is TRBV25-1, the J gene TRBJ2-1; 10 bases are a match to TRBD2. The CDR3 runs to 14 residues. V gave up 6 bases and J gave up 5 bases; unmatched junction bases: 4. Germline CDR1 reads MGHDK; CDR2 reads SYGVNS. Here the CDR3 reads CASRRTSGHNEQFF. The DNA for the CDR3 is TGTGCCAGCAGACGGACTAGCGGACACAATGAGCAGTTCTTC.

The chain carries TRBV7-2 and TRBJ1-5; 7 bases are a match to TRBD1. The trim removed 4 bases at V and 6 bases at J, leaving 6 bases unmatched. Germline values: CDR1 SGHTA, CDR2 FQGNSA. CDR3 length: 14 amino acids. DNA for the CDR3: TGTGCCAGCAGCTCTGAAGGGGGCCGTCAGCCCCAGCATTTT. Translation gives CASSSEGGRQPQHF.

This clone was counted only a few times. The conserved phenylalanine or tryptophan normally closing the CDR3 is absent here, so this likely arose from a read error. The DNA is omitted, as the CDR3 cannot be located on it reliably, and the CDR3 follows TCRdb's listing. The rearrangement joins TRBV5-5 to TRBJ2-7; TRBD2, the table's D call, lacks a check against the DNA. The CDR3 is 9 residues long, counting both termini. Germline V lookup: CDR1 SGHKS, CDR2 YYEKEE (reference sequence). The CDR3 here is CASRDYRAS.

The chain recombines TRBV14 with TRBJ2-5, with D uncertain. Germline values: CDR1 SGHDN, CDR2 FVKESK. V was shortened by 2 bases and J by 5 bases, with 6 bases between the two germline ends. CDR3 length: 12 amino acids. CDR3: CASSQSRETQYF. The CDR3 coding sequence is TGTGCCAGCAGCCAATCCCGGGAGACCCAGTACTTC.

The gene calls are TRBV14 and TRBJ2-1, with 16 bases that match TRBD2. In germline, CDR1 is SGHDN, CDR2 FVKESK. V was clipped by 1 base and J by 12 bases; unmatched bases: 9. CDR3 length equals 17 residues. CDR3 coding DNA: TGTGCCAGCAGCCAAGCCGGGACTAGCGGGAGGGGCAGGGGGCAGTTCTTC. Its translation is CASSQAGTSGRGRGQFF.

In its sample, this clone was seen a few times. Here the CDR3 reads CASSFLGGGGSLNEQFF. The CDR3 DNA follows: TGCGCCAGCAGCTTCCTAGGGGGCGGGGGGAGCCTTAATGAGCAGTTCTTC. The chain couples TRBV5-1 to TRBJ2-1, with TRBD2 as a possible D gene (8 bases). Germline V lookup: CDR1 SGHRS, CDR2 YFSETQ. The ends were cut back, 2 bases at V and 7 bases at J, with 22 bases in the middle. This CDR3 region has 17 residues.

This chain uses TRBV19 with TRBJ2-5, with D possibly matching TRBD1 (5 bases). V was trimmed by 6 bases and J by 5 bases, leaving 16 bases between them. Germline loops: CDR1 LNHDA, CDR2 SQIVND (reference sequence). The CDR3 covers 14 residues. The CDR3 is CASRGVGARETQYF. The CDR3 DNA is TGTGCCAGTAGGGGTGTAGGGGCGCGGGAGACCCAGTACTTC.

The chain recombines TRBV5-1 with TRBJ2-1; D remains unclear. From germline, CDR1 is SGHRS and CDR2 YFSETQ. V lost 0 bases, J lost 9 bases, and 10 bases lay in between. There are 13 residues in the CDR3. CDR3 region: CASSLGERGEQFF. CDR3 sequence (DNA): TGCGCCAGCAGCTTGGGCGAGCGAGGTGAGCAGTTCTTC.

DNA of the CDR3: TGTGCCAGTAGTATAGGGGGCTGGAACACTGAAGCTTTCTTT. This codes for CASSIGGWNTEAFF. V usage is TRBV19 and J usage is TRBJ1-1; possible D gene TRBD1, 5 bases. This CDR3 contains 14 residues. V was trimmed by 1 base and J by 1 base, leaving 7 bases between them. The germline V gene encodes CDR1 LNHDA and CDR2 SQIVND (reference sequence).

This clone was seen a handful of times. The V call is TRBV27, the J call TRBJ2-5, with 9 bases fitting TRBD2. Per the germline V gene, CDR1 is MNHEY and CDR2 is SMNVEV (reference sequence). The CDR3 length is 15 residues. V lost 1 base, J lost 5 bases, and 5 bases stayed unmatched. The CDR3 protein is CASSLYLAGMETQYF. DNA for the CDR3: TGTGCCAGCAGTTTATACCTAGCGGGGATGGAGACCCAGTACTTC.

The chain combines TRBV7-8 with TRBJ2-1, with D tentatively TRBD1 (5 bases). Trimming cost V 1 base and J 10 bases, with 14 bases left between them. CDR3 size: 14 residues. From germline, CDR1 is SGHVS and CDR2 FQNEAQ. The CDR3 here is CASSLVSFRQEQFF. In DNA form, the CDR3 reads TGTGCCAGCAGCTTAGTGTCTTTCCGACAGGAGCAGTTCTTC.

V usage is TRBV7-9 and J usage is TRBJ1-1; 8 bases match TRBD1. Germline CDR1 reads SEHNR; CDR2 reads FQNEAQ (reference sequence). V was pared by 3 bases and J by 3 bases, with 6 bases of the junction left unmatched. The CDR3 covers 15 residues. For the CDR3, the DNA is TGTGCCAGCAGCTTTATGGCAGGGGGCTACACTGAAGCTTTCTTT. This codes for CASSFMAGGYTEAFF.

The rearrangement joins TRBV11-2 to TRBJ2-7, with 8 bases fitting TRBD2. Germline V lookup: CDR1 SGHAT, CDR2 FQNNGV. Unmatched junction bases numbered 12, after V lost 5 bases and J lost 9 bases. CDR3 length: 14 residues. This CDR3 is CASSPVRRGEGQYF. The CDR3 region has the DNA TGTGCCAGCAGCCCCGTCCGGCGGGGGGAAGGGCAGTACTTC.

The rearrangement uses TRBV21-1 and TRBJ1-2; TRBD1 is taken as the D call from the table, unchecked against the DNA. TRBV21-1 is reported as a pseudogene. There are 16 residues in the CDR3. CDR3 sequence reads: CASSSRGTDLTYGYTF. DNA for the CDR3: TGTGCCAGCAGCAGCCGTGGGACAGATTTAACTTATGGCTACACCTTC.

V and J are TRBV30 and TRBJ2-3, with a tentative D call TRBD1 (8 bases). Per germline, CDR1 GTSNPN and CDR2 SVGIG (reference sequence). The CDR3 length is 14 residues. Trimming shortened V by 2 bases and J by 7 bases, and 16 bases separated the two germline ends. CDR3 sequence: CAWSQGQGGNTQYF. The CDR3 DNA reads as TGTGCCTGGAGTCAAGGACAGGGAGGGAATACGCAGTATTTT.

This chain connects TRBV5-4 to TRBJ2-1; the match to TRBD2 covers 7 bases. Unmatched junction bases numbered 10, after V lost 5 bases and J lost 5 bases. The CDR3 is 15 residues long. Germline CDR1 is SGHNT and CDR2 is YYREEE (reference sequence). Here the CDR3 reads CASRPAGRENNEQFF. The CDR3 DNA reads TGTGCCAGCAGGCCCGCGGGGCGGGAGAACAATGAGCAGTTCTTC.

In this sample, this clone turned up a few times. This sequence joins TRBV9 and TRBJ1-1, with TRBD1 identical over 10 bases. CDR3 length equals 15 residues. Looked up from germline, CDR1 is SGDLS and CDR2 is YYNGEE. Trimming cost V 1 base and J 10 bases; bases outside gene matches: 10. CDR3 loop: CASSVRGQGHAGAFF. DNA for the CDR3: TGTGCCAGCAGCGTAAGGGGACAGGGGCATGCGGGAGCTTTCTTT.

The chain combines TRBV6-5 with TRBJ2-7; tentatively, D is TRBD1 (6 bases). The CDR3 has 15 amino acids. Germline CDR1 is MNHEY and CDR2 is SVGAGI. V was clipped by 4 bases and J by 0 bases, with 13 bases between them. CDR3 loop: CASSSPVDSSYEQYF. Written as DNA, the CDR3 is TGTGCCAGCAGTTCCCCTGTGGACAGCTCCTACGAGCAGTACTTC.

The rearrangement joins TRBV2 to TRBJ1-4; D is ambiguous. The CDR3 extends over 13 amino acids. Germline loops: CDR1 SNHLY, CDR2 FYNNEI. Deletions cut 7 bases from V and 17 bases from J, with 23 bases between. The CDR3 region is CASKLGHLSPDFF. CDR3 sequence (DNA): TGTGCCAGCAAATTGGGCCATCTAAGCCCGGATTTTTTT.

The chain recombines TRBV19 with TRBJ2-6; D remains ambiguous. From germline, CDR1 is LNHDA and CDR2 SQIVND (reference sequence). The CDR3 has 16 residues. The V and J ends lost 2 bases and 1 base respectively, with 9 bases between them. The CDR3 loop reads CASSISERSGANVLTF. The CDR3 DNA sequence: TGTGCCAGTAGTATAAGTGAGCGATCTGGGGCCAACGTCCTGACTTTC.

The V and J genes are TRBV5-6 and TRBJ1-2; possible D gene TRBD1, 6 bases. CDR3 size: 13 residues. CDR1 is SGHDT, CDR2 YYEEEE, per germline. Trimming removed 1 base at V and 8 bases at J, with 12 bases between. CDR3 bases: TGTGCCAGCAGCTTGAATAGGGGGAGAGGCTACACCTTC. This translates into CASSLNRGRGYTF.

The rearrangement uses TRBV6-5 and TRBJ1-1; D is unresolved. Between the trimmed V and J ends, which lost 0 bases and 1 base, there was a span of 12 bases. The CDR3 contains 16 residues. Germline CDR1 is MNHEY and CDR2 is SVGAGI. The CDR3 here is CASSYSLLEANTEAFF. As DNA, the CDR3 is TGTGCCAGCAGTTACTCCCTCCTTGAGGCGAACACTGAAGCTTTCTTT.